This is a list of T cell receptor beta chains from one sample in a study of spatial heterogeneity in lung cancer. One entry per CDR3 protein results from TCRdb running MiXCR on the 5' RACE reads. The table includes tens of thousands of distinct CDR3 sequences, 12% to 15% detected once. Here the sequenced sample was PBMCs, taken at surgery. The receptors were gathered from a male donor with early-stage non-small cell lung cancer. CDR3s include the opening cysteine and the closing phenylalanine or tryptophan. The order of the fields is J gene, V gene, D gene, clone size, CDR3 DNA, CDR3 protein. D genes are given only for firm matches. Not every row has a clone size; where given, it reads once, few, many or a size class.

j_gene: TRBJ2-2
v_gene: TRBV5-5
d_gene: TRBD2
abundance: many
CDR3nt: TGTGCCAGCTCGGATCTAGCGGACACCGGGGAGCTGTTTTTT
CDR3aa: CASSDLADTGELFF

j_gene: TRBJ2-5
v_gene: TRBV4-3
d_gene: .
abundance: many
CDR3nt: TGCGCCAGCAGCCAAGTTCGTTCCCAAGAGACCCAGTACTTC
CDR3aa: CASSQVRSQETQYF

j_gene: TRBJ2-4
v_gene: TRBV12-5
d_gene: .
abundance: few
CDR3nt: TGTGCTAGTGGTTTAGGCGGCATTCAGTACTTC
CDR3aa: CASGLGGIQYF

j_gene: TRBJ2-1
v_gene: TRBV24-1
d_gene: .
abundance: .
CDR3nt: TGTGCCATCGGGCGAGGGAGCTCCTACAATGAGCAGTTCTTC
CDR3aa: CAIGRGSSYNEQFF

j_gene: TRBJ2-7
v_gene: TRBV7-9
d_gene: TRBD1
abundance: .
CDR3nt: TGTGCCAGCAGCCAAGGGGGACAGGGAACGTCCTACGAGCAGTACTTC
CDR3aa: CASSQGGQGTSYEQYF

j_gene: TRBJ2-3
v_gene: TRBV6-2/TRBV6-3
d_gene: .
abundance: few
CDR3nt: TGTGCCAGCACCCCCCATCGGTCAGCGGCGGATCACCGCACAGATACGCAGTATTTT
CDR3aa: CASTPHRSAADHRTDTQYF

j_gene: TRBJ2-2
v_gene: TRBV11-2
d_gene: .
abundance: few
CDR3nt: TGTGCCAGCAGCTTAGTGCAGGGTTTGACCGGGGAGCTGTTTTTT
CDR3aa: CASSLVQGLTGELFF

j_gene: TRBJ1-4
v_gene: TRBV20-1
d_gene: .
abundance: .
CDR3nt: TGCAGTGCTCCCGGCCGGGAGTCGCGAGAAAAACTGTTTTTT
CDR3aa: CSAPGRESREKLFF

j_gene: TRBJ2-1
v_gene: TRBV20-1
d_gene: TRBD1
abundance: .
CDR3nt: TGCAGTGCTAGCCGCGGACAGGGGCCGAGGAATGAGCAGTTCTTC
CDR3aa: CSASRGQGPRNEQFF

j_gene: TRBJ2-2
v_gene: TRBV2
d_gene: TRBD2
abundance: many
CDR3nt: TGTGCCAGCAGCTTTTCGACTAGCGTCGGCACCGGGGAGCTGTTTTTT
CDR3aa: CASSFSTSVGTGELFF

j_gene: TRBJ2-7
v_gene: TRBV7-9
d_gene: .
abundance: .
CDR3nt: TGTGCCAGCAGCTTGGGTCTAGTAGGAAGCGAGCAGTACTTC
CDR3aa: CASSLGLVGSEQYF

j_gene: TRBJ1-6
v_gene: TRBV7-2
d_gene: .
abundance: .
CDR3nt: TGTGCCAGCAGCTTACTCGACATAGATAATTCACCCCTCCACTTT
CDR3aa: CASSLLDIDNSPLHF

j_gene: TRBJ2-7
v_gene: TRBV7-9
d_gene: TRBD1
abundance: .
CDR3nt: TGTGCCAGCAGCCCCCAGGGGGAATCCTACGACCAGTACTTC
CDR3aa: CASSPQGESYDQYF

j_gene: TRBJ1-6
v_gene: TRBV27
d_gene: TRBD1
abundance: many
CDR3nt: TGTGCCACCACGGACAGGGTGTGGGCCTCACCCCTCCACTTT
CDR3aa: CATTDRVWASPLHF

j_gene: TRBJ1-2
v_gene: TRBV7-9
d_gene: .
abundance: few
CDR3nt: TGTGCCAGCAGCTTACTTCTCGGGGCGGGGGCGAACTATGGCTACACCTTC
CDR3aa: CASSLLLGAGANYGYTF

j_gene: TRBJ2-1
v_gene: TRBV10-2
d_gene: TRBD2
abundance: .
CDR3nt: TGCGCCAACAGTGAGTCGACTGGCGGGAGCTCCTACAATGAGCAGTTCTTC
CDR3aa: CANSESTGGSSYNEQFF

j_gene: TRBJ2-4
v_gene: TRBV27
d_gene: .
abundance: .
CDR3nt: TGTGCCAGCAGGAGTGATCCTGCAAGAAACATTCAGTACTTC
CDR3aa: CASRSDPARNIQYF

j_gene: TRBJ2-7
v_gene: TRBV7-9
d_gene: TRBD1
abundance: few
CDR3nt: TGTGCCAGCAGCGGCCGGGACAGGGGGCACGAGCAGTACTTC
CDR3aa: CASSGRDRGHEQYF

j_gene: TRBJ1-2
v_gene: TRBV4-1
d_gene: TRBD1
abundance: .
CDR3nt: TGCGCCAGCAGCCAAGGTCCGTCGGGACAGGGTCACTATGGCTACACCTTC
CDR3aa: CASSQGPSGQGHYGYTF

j_gene: TRBJ1-6
v_gene: TRBV5-4
d_gene: TRBD1
abundance: few
CDR3nt: TGTGCCAGCAGCCGAGAGGGACGGGACAGGGGTAATTCACCCCTCCACTTT
CDR3aa: CASSREGRDRGNSPLHF

j_gene: TRBJ1-1
v_gene: TRBV7-3
d_gene: .
abundance: few
CDR3nt: TGTGCCAGCAGCTTAACAGGGAACACTGAAGCTTTCTTT
CDR3aa: CASSLTGNTEAFF

j_gene: TRBJ2-1
v_gene: TRBV4-1
d_gene: TRBD2
abundance: few
CDR3nt: TGCGCCAGCAGCCACCACCAAACTAGCGGGGGTCTCAATGAGCAGTTCTTC
CDR3aa: CASSHHQTSGGLNEQFF

j_gene: TRBJ2-3
v_gene: TRBV11-2
d_gene: .
abundance: many
CDR3nt: TGTGCCAGCAGCTGGAGGGCCTCGGGCACGCAGTATTTT
CDR3aa: CASSWRASGTQYF

j_gene: TRBJ1-5
v_gene: TRBV7-2
d_gene: .
abundance: many
CDR3nt: TGTGCCAGCAGCTTCGATAGCAATCAGCCCCAGCATTTT
CDR3aa: CASSFDSNQPQHF

j_gene: TRBJ2-3
v_gene: TRBV12-3/TRBV12-4
d_gene: .
abundance: few
CDR3nt: TGTGCCAGCAGTAGGTCAGGGTCCACAGATACGCAGTATTTT
CDR3aa: CASSRSGSTDTQYF